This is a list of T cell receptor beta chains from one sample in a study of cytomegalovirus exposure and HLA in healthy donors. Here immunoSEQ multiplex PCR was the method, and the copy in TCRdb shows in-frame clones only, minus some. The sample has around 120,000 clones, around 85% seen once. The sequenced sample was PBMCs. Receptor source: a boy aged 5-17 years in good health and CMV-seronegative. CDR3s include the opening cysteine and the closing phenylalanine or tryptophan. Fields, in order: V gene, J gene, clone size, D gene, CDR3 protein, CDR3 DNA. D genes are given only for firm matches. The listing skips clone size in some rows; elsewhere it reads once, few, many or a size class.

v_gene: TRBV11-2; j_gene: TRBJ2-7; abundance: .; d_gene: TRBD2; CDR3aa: CASSLVAGGGEQYF; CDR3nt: TGTGCCAGCAGCTTAGTAGCGGGGGGCGGGGAGCAGTACTTC
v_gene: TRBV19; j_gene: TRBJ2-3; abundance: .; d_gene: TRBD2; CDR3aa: CASSIGWGGRSSTDTQYF; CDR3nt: TGTGCCAGTAGTATAGGGTGGGGGGGTCGGTCGAGCACAGATACGCAGTATTTT
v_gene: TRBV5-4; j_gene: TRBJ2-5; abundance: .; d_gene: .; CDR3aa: CATAIGGLQETQYF; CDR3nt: TGTGCCACCGCTATCGGGGGGCTCCAAGAGACCCAGTACTTC
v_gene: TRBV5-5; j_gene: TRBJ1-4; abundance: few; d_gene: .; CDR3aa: CASSVNTGINEKLFF; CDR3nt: TGTGCCAGCAGCGTAAATACAGGAATTAATGAAAAACTGTTTTTT
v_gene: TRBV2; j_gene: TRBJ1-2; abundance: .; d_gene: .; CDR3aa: CASSDSIYGYTF; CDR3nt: TGTGCCAGCAGTGACAGTATATATGGCTACACCTTC
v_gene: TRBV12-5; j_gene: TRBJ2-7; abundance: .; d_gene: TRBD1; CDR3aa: CASGLGVGQGAIEQYF; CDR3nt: TGTGCTAGTGGTTTAGGAGTTGGACAGGGGGCGATCGAGCAGTACTTC
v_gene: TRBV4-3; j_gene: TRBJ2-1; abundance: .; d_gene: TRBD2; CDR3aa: CASSQQLAGDRQGQFF; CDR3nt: TGCGCCAGCAGCCAACAACTAGCGGGGGACCGTCAGGGGCAGTTCTTC
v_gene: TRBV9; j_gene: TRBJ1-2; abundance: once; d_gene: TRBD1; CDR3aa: CASSTRQGSGYTF; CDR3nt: TGTGCCAGCAGCACAAGACAGGGCTCTGGCTACACCTTC
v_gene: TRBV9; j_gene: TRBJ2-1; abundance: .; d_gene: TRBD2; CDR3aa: CASSVARGGRGDNEQFF; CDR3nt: TGTGCCAGCAGCGTAGCGAGAGGGGGGCGGGGGGACAATGAGCAGTTCTTC
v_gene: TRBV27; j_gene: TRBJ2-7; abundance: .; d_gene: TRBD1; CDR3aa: CASSSQDRPSYEQYF; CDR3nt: TGTGCCAGCAGTTCTCAGGACAGGCCGTCCTACGAGCAGTACTTC
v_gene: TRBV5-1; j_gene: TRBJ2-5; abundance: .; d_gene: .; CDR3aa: CASSRQGRSETQYF; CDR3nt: TGCGCCAGCAGTCGTCAGGGGCGATCAGAGACCCAGTACTTC